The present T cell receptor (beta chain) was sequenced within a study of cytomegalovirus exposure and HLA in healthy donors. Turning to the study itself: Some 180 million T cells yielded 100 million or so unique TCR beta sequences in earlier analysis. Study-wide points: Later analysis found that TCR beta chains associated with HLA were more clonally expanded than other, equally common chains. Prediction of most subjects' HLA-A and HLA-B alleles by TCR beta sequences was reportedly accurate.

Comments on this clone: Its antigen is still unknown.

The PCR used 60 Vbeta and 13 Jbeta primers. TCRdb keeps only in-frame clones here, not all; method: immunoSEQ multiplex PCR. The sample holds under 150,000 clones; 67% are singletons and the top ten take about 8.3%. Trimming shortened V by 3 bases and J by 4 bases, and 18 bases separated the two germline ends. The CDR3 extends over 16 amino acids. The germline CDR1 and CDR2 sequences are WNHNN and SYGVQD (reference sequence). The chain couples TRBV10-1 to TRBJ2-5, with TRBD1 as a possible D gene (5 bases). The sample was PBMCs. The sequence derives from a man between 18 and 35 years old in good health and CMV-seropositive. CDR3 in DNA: TGCGCCAGCAGTGATGGATACGCAGGGCCAGGAGAGACCCAGTACTTC. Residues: CASSDGYAGPGETQYF.